This T cell receptor beta chain emerged from a study of blood T cell repertoires in COVID-19. The overall study: Donors in the United States, Italy and Spain gave samples during acute or convalescent COVID-19.

The CDR3 covers 14 residues. The data were produced by immunoSEQ multiplex PCR, yet TCRdb's version contains in-frame clones alone and is incomplete. The sample has more than 300,000 clones; 88% are singletons. The participants were between about 18 and 100 years old and came from roughly 25 US areas. Cohort 3 recovery required two negative PCRs, clearance, or symptom resolution. Specimen: PBMCs or T cells enriched from blood (not recorded which). The rearrangement joins TRBV21-1 to TRBJ2-7; the table's D call of TRBD1 was not tested on the DNA. TRBV21-1 corresponds to a pseudogene. The receptor's source is a woman younger than 35 who had recovered from COVID-19. For the CDR3, the DNA is TGTGCCAGCATCCCGGGACAGGCTAGCTACGAGCAGTACTTC. It codes for CASIPGQASYEQYF.